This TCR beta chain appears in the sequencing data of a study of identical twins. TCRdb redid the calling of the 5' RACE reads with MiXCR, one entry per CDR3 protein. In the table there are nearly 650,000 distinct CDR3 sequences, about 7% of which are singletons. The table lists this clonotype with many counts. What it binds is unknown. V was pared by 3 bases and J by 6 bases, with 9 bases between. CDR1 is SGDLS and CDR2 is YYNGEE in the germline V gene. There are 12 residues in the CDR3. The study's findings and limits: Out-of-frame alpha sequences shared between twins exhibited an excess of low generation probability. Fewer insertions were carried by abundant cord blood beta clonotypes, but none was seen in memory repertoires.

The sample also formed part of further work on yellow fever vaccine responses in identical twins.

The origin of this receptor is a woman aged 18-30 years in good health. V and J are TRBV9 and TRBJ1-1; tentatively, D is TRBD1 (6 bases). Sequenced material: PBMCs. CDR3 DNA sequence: TGTGCCAGCAGCGCCAGGGGTTCTGAAGCTTTCTTT. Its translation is CASSARGSEAFF.